The rows below give T cell receptor beta chains drawn from one sample of a study of blood T cell repertoires in COVID-19. The protocol was immunoSEQ multiplex PCR, while the TCRdb copy is restricted to in-frame clones and leaves out a portion. The data show about 200,000 clones, 88% seen once. The sequenced material came from peripheral blood. Receptors were obtained from a man younger than 35 with active or convalescent COVID-19. Both conserved end residues are part of each CDR3. The D gene is left open where the match is weak. Some rows mark clone size as missing; the rest say once, few, many or name a class of expanded clone.

d_call: TRBD1; v_call: TRBV4-3; clone_size: -; j_call: TRBJ1-5; cdr3_nt: TGCGCCAGCAGCCAAAACGTTTTGACCGGGACAGGGGGCCGAAATCAGCCCCAGCATTTT; cdr3_aa: CASSQNVLTGTGGRNQPQHF
d_call: TRBD1; v_call: TRBV10-3; clone_size: -; j_call: TRBJ2-6; cdr3_nt: TGTGCCATCAGTGAGTCAGGGGGCTTTGGGGCCAACGTCCTGACTTTC; cdr3_aa: CAISESGGFGANVLTF
d_call: -; v_call: TRBV24-1; clone_size: -; j_call: TRBJ2-7; cdr3_nt: TGTGCCACCAGTGATTTGCGAGGGCCCGGGCAGTACTTC; cdr3_aa: CATSDLRGPGQYF
d_call: TRBD1; v_call: TRBV14; clone_size: few; j_call: TRBJ2-3; cdr3_nt: TGTGCCAGCAGCCCAAACCAGGGGACAGTAAAGTATTTT; cdr3_aa: CASSPNQGTVKYF
d_call: -; v_call: TRBV29-1; clone_size: -; j_call: TRBJ1-1; cdr3_nt: TGCAGCGTTGAAGGAGGGAGGAACACTGAAGCTTTCTTT; cdr3_aa: CSVEGGRNTEAFF
d_call: -; v_call: TRBV7-9; clone_size: -; j_call: TRBJ1-1; cdr3_nt: TGTGCCAGCAGCTTAGTCTACGGGAACACTGAAGCTTTCTTT; cdr3_aa: CASSLVYGNTEAFF
d_call: TRBD1; v_call: TRBV9; clone_size: -; j_call: TRBJ2-5; cdr3_nt: TGTGCCAGCAGCGCGGGACAGGGGGGGAGAGGTCAAGAGACCCAGTACTTC; cdr3_aa: CASSAGQGGRGQETQYF
d_call: TRBD1; v_call: TRBV30; clone_size: few; j_call: TRBJ1-2; cdr3_nt: TGTGCCTGGAGTGTACAGGGGGCGTTTGGCTACACCTTC; cdr3_aa: CAWSVQGAFGYTF
d_call: -; v_call: TRBV5-4; clone_size: once; j_call: TRBJ1-2; cdr3_nt: TGTGCCAGCAGCTTAGCAGGGATGGAGGGCTACACCTTC; cdr3_aa: CASSLAGMEGYTF
d_call: -; v_call: TRBV4-1; clone_size: -; j_call: TRBJ1-5; cdr3_nt: TGCGCCAGCAGCCAAGGTTCAGGAAGCAATCAGCCCCAGCATTTT; cdr3_aa: CASSQGSGSNQPQHF
d_call: TRBD1; v_call: TRBV5-1; clone_size: -; j_call: TRBJ1-1; cdr3_nt: TGCGCCAGCAGTTATACAGGGGGGCGGGCGAACACTGAAGCTTTCTTT; cdr3_aa: CASSYTGGRANTEAFF
d_call: -; v_call: TRBV19; clone_size: -; j_call: TRBJ2-1; cdr3_nt: TGTGCCAGTAACCAAGCGGGTCTGTATCAGAATGAGCAGTTCTTC; cdr3_aa: CASNQAGLYQNEQFF
d_call: TRBD1; v_call: TRBV5-1; clone_size: -; j_call: TRBJ2-1; cdr3_nt: TGCGCCAGCCGCGGGCAGACAGGGGTCGATGAGCAGTTCTTC; cdr3_aa: CASRGQTGVDEQFF
d_call: -; v_call: TRBV19; clone_size: -; j_call: TRBJ1-6; cdr3_nt: TGTGCCAGTAGTATCTGGGGGCGGAATTCACCCCTCCACTTT; cdr3_aa: CASSIWGRNSPLHF
d_call: TRBD1; v_call: TRBV14; clone_size: few; j_call: TRBJ1-6; cdr3_nt: TGTGCCAGCAGCCAAGATCAGGGGGATAATTCACCCCTCCACTTT; cdr3_aa: CASSQDQGDNSPLHF
d_call: TRBD1; v_call: TRBV27; clone_size: few; j_call: TRBJ2-5; cdr3_nt: TGTGCCAGCAGTTTATCTGGGACAGTCAAGACCCAGTACTTC; cdr3_aa: CASSLSGTVKTQYF
d_call: -; v_call: TRBV4-2; clone_size: -; j_call: TRBJ2-2; cdr3_nt: TGTGCCAGCAGCCAGGGTCTAGAGCGAGACGGGGAGCTGTTTTTT; cdr3_aa: CASSQGLERDGELFF
d_call: -; v_call: TRBV5-5; clone_size: once; j_call: TRBJ2-6; cdr3_nt: TGTGCCAGCAGCCATAGGAGGGCTGGGGCCAACGTCCTGACTTTC; cdr3_aa: CASSHRRAGANVLTF
d_call: TRBD2; v_call: TRBV3-1/TRBV3-2; clone_size: once; j_call: TRBJ2-1; cdr3_nt: TGTGCCAGCAGCCCAATTAGCGGGGGCTCCTACAATGAGCAGTTCTTC; cdr3_aa: CASSPISGGSYNEQFF
d_call: -; v_call: TRBV21-1; clone_size: -; j_call: TRBJ2-1; cdr3_nt: TGTGCCAGCAGCAAATGTGGGGACAGGGTTGAGCAGTTCTTC; cdr3_aa: CASSKCGDRVEQFF
d_call: -; v_call: TRBV19; clone_size: -; j_call: TRBJ1-2; cdr3_nt: TGTGCCAGTAGTATTACACAGGATGGCTACACCTTC; cdr3_aa: CASSITQDGYTF
d_call: -; v_call: TRBV5-1; clone_size: -; j_call: TRBJ1-4; cdr3_nt: TGCGCCAGCAGTCTTGGGAGGAATAATGAAAAACTGTTTTTT; cdr3_aa: CASSLGRNNEKLFF
d_call: -; v_call: TRBV7-8; clone_size: -; j_call: TRBJ2-2; cdr3_nt: TGTGCCAGCAGCTTAGGCGGAATCACCGGGGAGCTGTTTTTT; cdr3_aa: CASSLGGITGELFF
d_call: -; v_call: TRBV10-3; clone_size: -; j_call: TRBJ2-5; cdr3_nt: TGTGCCATCAGTGAGACAGAACAAGAGACCCAGTACTTC; cdr3_aa: CAISETEQETQYF
d_call: TRBD2; v_call: TRBV5-6; clone_size: -; j_call: TRBJ2-3; cdr3_nt: TGTGCCAGCAGCCTAAGGCAGGGTAGCGGGTACACAGATACGCAGTATTTT; cdr3_aa: CASSLRQGSGYTDTQYF
d_call: -; v_call: TRBV6-6; clone_size: -; j_call: TRBJ1-2; cdr3_nt: TGTGCCAGCACCCAACAGGGCAACTATGGCTACACCTTC; cdr3_aa: CASTQQGNYGYTF
d_call: -; v_call: TRBV3-1/TRBV3-2; clone_size: -; j_call: TRBJ2-6; cdr3_nt: TGTGCCAGCAGCCAACTTACTGGGGCCAACGTCCTGACTTTC; cdr3_aa: CASSQLTGANVLTF
d_call: -; v_call: TRBV19; clone_size: -; j_call: TRBJ1-1; cdr3_nt: TGTGCCAGTAGTACCGGACAGAACACTGAAGCTTTCTTT; cdr3_aa: CASSTGQNTEAFF
d_call: -; v_call: TRBV11-2; clone_size: -; j_call: TRBJ2-5; cdr3_nt: TGTGCCAGCAGCGCTGGAGGGGGGGAGTACTTC; cdr3_aa: CASSAGGGEYF
d_call: -; v_call: TRBV7-9; clone_size: once; j_call: TRBJ1-2; cdr3_nt: TGTGCCAGCAGCCCCCGACAGGTTCATGGCTACACCTTC; cdr3_aa: CASSPRQVHGYTF
d_call: -; v_call: TRBV18; clone_size: few; j_call: TRBJ1-1; cdr3_nt: TGTGCCAGCTCATCAACCCCGACAGGAATGAACACTGAAGCTTTCTTT; cdr3_aa: CASSSTPTGMNTEAFF
d_call: TRBD2; v_call: TRBV6-2/TRBV6-3; clone_size: -; j_call: TRBJ2-3; cdr3_nt: TGTGCCAGCAACCCTGGCCCGGGGGGAAGCACAGATACGCAGTATTTT; cdr3_aa: CASNPGPGGSTDTQYF
d_call: -; v_call: TRBV15; clone_size: -; j_call: TRBJ1-1; cdr3_nt: TGTGCCACCAGCCCGGGGAACACTGAAGCTTTCTTT; cdr3_aa: CATSPGNTEAFF
d_call: -; v_call: TRBV5-1; clone_size: -; j_call: TRBJ1-6; cdr3_nt: TGCGCCAGCAGCTTCGGGGCAGGGGATTCACCCCTCCACTTT; cdr3_aa: CASSFGAGDSPLHF
d_call: -; v_call: TRBV7-9; clone_size: -; j_call: TRBJ1-2; cdr3_nt: TGTGCCAGCAGCCCCAAAAGAACGACTGACCACTATGGCTACACCTTC; cdr3_aa: CASSPKRTTDHYGYTF
d_call: -; v_call: TRBV6-5; clone_size: -; j_call: TRBJ1-1; cdr3_nt: TGTGCCAGCAGTTTAACGGGAGAGAACACTGAAGCTTTCTTT; cdr3_aa: CASSLTGENTEAFF